The TCR beta chain under discussion was sequenced for a study of cytomegalovirus exposure and HLA in healthy donors (dated by TCRdb to the late 2010s). Study-wide context: An earlier analysis of 587 of the donors reported 250 to 300 Gb of sequence data and 95 million to 130 million unique TCR beta sequences obtained from approximately 180 million T cells. Of the roughly 400 genotyped donors, approximately 82% fell in the genetic ancestry cluster associated with self-reported Caucasian donors. A later genetic analysis used genome-wide SNP genotypes for about 60% of the roughly 700 donors, treating that subset as a discovery cohort. Roughly 5 DR-DQ haplotypes were handled as single units for association and clustering, since linkage in the cohort was strong. The study profiled the T cell repertoires of 550 to 700 subjects by immunosequencing and related them to cytomegalovirus serostatus. To predict cytomegalovirus infection status, the study brought together high-throughput TCR immunosequencing, statistical association of individual TCRs with disease status, and machine learning. Among under 450 genotyped donors of the cohort, an average of approximately 230,000 unique TCR beta nucleotide sequences were sequenced per donor, 15% to 20% of them non-productive. In an earlier analysis of around 540 of the donors, high-throughput TCR beta sequencing was used to judge whether each TCR beta V gene segment behaved as functional or pseudogenic. The number of donors typed differed by locus, with roughly 629-640 for A, B, C, DRB1 and DQB1, 522 for DQA1, under 610 for DPA1, and approximately 470 for DPB1. The study was designed to test whether signatures of past pathogen exposure could be identified by cataloging public T cell receptors. A separate validation cohort of over 95 different subjects was used in addition to the approximately 670-subject first cohort. All discovery cohort repertoires had been generated using a single sequencing platform. Alongside the repertoire data, information on donor age, sex, ethnicity and CMV serostatus was compiled. In the later analysis, no new phenotypic data were used to find candidate immune exposures; instead, reliance was placed on TCR beta sequences and their occurrence across donors. To study patterns of TCR occurrence, a later analysis re-analyzed previously published TCR beta repertoires from 500 to 850 donors and added high-resolution HLA genotyping. Class I and class II HLA loci were covered by the typing at four-digit resolution. An early release that covered about 600 HLA-typed donors contained about 290 gigabases of sequencing data and some 87 million unique TCR sequences.

Results the study describes overall, beyond this receptor: In vitro tests confirmed that a few of the cytomegalovirus-associated TCR beta chains recognize cytomegalovirus antigens. It was suggested by the authors that the approach could potentially be generalized to other disease states and immunological phenotypes. The earlier analysis of fewer than 750 of the donors excluded roughly 17 rarely observed V segments, including chromosome 9 orphons, because counts were too low. In a later genetic analysis, fewer N-insertions in productive TCRs were reported among donors in an Asian-associated ancestry cluster than the 666-donor mean. Linkage disequilibrium might explain the correlated functional status among segregating V segments, but an unknown experimental factor could not be excluded. The sequencing pipeline was judged likely to have produced a cluster of highly shared sequence variants as a technical artifact. Most TCR sequences were seen in very few donors, while some public TCRs were found in many individuals. Roughly uniform sequencing depth across donors was assumed in presence/absence analyses, although this assumption may not hold. Immune exposure information for the cohort was limited to CMV serostatus. In a later analysis, most CMV-associated TCR beta chains were found to appear HLA-restricted, with HLA associations seemingly driven largely by CMV exposure. A later genetic analysis associated a missense DCLRE1C variant with V-gene and J-gene trimming of TCR beta chains, and an independent cohort replicated the association. A further reported finding was that TCR beta sequences accurately predicted the HLA-A and HLA-B alleles for most subjects in the first cohort. Strong co-occurrence of HLA alleles, especially DR and DQ, made assigning TCR associations to individual alleles difficult. An earlier analysis of approximately 540 of the donors showed that most TCR beta V segments appeared in productive rearrangements either about 87% or about 30% of the time, which broadly matched IMGT annotations. A later analysis found that TCR association rates varied across HLA loci, with DRB1 alleles showing the most associated TCRs and HLA-C alleles the fewest. The cohort was sequenced for TCR beta chains only, and without alpha or paired-chain data the features that could be detected were limited. In a later analysis, HLA-associated TCR beta chains showed more clonal expansion and lower generation probabilities than non-associated chains that were equally common. HLA typing was unavailable for some donors at each locus, so association tests used only the typed subset. Some IMGT-functional V segments, including TRBV6-2 and TRBV6-3, could not be distinguished by the 87-base-pair reads and were therefore excluded. According to a later analysis, parvovirus B19, influenza, CMV and Epstein-Barr virus appeared linked to several top co-occurrence clusters. The classifier was reported to diagnose cytomegalovirus status with high specificity and sensitivity in both the original cohort and the validation cohort. In the study, some 160 TCR beta chains were listed as associated with cytomegalovirus. In a later analysis, 16,951 TCR beta sequences were associated with specific HLA alleles at a false discovery rate of 0.05.

To note about this clone: This receptor's antigen is unknown. No base-level quality is on record; no much larger clone is a single base apart.

Trimming accounts for 5 bases at V and 4 bases at J, while the number of junction bases matched to no gene is 4. Inclusive of the bounding cysteine and phenylalanine, the CDR3 is 14 residues long. CDR3 DNA only is kept here, 42 bases in frame from base 1. From a lookup of the germline V gene (reference sequence), CDR1 and CDR2 are SEHNR and FQNEAQ. The library was made by the immunoSEQ multiplex PCR assay. For the multiplex PCR, a mixture combining 60 forward primers for TCR Vbeta segments and 13 reverse primers for TCR Jbeta segments was used. The CDR3 region of rearranged TCR beta genes was amplified from genomic DNA by a multiplex PCR assay. The amplified TCR beta libraries were sequenced on the Illumina HiSeq System as 87-base-pair reads. In the source study's methods: In a later analysis, approximately 74 million unique TCR beta chains were counted across the 690 or so repertoires, and approximately 11 million of these chains were shared by at least two donors. Raw reads were error-corrected and collapsed into unique sequences with a nearest-neighbor algorithm that merged closely related sequences to remove PCR and sequencing errors. To assign V, D and J gene segments, CDR3 sequences were aligned to IMGT reference sequences. For a sequence to be retained, at least a six-nucleotide match to both a V gene segment and a J gene segment was required. A rearrangement was called productive if the CDR3 had no stop codons and remained in frame with V and J, and every other rearrangement was called non-productive. Following IMGT convention, CDR3 was defined as the stretch from the second conserved V-encoded cysteine up to the conserved J-encoded phenylalanine. The earlier analysis of fewer than 700 of the donors excluded sequences that lacked an unambiguous match to a single V gene segment. An earlier analysis of fewer than 750 of the donors classified V segments as functional when productive rearrangements were above 56.7% and as segregating when the standard deviation between donors was above 5%. To diagnose cytomegalovirus status from the catalog of TCR beta chain sequences, a statistical classification framework was built. A later analysis assigned V and J genes by comparing TCR nucleotide sequences with IMGT/GENE-DB human TR gene sequences. Using the TCRdist pipeline, a later analysis assigned CDR3 sequences along with most-parsimonious VDJ recombination scenarios. In a later analysis, every TCR beta chain was defined by the combination of its CDR3 amino acid sequence and its V-gene family, and reads without a unique V-gene family were dropped. In a later analysis, 550 to 650 highly shared, low-generation-probability nucleotide sequences were removed to address suspected cross-contamination and a sequencing artifact. A later analysis calculated a clonal expansion index for each public chain from normalized within-repertoire ranks of inferred template counts. In a later analysis, generation probabilities were computed using a VDJ recombination model fitted to out-of-frame rearrangements, and the results were checked against IGoR. In a later analysis, TCR-TCR, TCR-HLA and TCR-CMV co-occurrence was scored with hypergeometric tests, and a repertoire-size bias correction was applied to TCR pairs. In a later analysis, false discovery rates were estimated by permuting HLA or CMV assignments 20 times. A later analysis grouped co-occurring TCRs with DBSCAN, adding TCRdist sequence similarity when clustering within HLA-allele-positive subsets. Repertoires with fewer than 30,000 or more than 120,000 public chains were left out of co-occurrence clustering, as were about five repertoires with anomalous nucleotide sharing. TCRdb re-hosts the immuneACCESS table, in-frame sequences only. Its copies lack some clones; in the studies checked, an unresolved V gene accounts for under half of them, and the cause for the rest is not known. The V and J calls and clone size were taken over from that table, and D and trimming were inferred from the DNA. This sample has about 94,000 clones in its table, and roughly 70% of those were observed once. 20% to 25% of the sample is in the top ten clones.

The cohort consisted of approximately 670 healthy bone marrow donors. At the time of sampling, all cohort members were nominally healthy, though unrecorded immune exposures were likely present. The donor was CMV seropositive and was included in the group of approximately 310 seropositive cohort members. A peripheral blood sample was collected from each donor, and TCR beta sequencing was performed on peripheral blood mononuclear cells. The Qiagen DNeasy Blood Extraction Kit was used to extract genomic DNA from the blood cell samples. This chain joins TRBV7-9 to TRBJ2-7, with 11 junctional bases fitting TRBD2. The sample consisted of PBMCs. The sequence was collected from a man aged 25-45 years in good health and CMV-seropositive. The CDR3 region reads CASSPRTSGYEQYF. The nucleotide sequence reads as follows: TGTGCCAGCAGCCCCCGGACTAGCGGGTACGAGCAGTACTTC.